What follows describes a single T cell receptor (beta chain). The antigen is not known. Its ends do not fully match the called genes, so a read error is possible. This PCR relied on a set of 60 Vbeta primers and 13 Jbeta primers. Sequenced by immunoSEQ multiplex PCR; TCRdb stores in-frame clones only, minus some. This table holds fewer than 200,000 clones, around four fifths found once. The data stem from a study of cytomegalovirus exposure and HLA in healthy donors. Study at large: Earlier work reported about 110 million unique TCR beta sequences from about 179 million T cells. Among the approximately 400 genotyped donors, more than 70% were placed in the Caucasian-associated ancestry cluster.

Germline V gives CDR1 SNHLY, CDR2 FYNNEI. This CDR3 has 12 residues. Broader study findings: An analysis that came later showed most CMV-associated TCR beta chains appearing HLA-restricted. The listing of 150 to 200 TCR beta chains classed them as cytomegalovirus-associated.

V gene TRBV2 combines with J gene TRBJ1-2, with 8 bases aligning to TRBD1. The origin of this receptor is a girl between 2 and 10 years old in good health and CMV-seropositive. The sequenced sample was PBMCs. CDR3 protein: CASSAGQGGSAF. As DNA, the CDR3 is TGTGCCAGCAGCGCCGGACAGGGCGGTAGTGCCTTC.